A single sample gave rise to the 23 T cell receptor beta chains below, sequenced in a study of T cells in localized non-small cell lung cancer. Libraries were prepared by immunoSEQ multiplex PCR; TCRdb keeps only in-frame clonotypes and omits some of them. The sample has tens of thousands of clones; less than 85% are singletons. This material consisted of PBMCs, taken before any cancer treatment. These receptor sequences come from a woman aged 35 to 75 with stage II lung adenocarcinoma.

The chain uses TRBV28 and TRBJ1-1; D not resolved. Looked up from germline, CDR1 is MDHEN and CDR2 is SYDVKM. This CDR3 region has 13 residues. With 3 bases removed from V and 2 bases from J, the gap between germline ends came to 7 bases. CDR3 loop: CASSFPSNTEAFF. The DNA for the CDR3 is TGTGCCAGCAGTTTCCCGAGTAACACTGAAGCTTTCTTT.

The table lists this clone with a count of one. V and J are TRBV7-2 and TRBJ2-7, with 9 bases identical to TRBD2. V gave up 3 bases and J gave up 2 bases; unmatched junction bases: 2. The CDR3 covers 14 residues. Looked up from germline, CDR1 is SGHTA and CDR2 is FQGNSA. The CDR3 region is CASSFSGGPYEQYF. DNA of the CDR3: TGTGCCAGCAGCTTTAGCGGGGGTCCCTACGAGCAGTACTTC.

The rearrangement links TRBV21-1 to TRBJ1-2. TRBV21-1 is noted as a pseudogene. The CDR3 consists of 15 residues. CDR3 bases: TGTGCCAGCAGCAAATTAGGGCGCGATATCGTGGGCTACACCTTC. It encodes CASSKLGRDIVGYTF.

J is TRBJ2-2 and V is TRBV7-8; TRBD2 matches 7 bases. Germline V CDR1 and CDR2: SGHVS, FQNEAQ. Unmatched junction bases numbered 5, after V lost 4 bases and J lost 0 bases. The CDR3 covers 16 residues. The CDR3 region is CASSSRDYANTGELFF. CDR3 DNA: TGTGCCAGCAGCTCCCGGGACTACGCGAACACCGGGGAGCTGTTTTTT. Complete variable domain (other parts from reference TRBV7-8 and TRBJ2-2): GAGVSQSPRYKVAKRGQDVALRCDPISGHVSLFWYQQALGQGPEFLTYFQNEAQLDKSGLPSDRFFAERPEGSVSTLKIQRTQQEDSAVYLCASSSRDYANTGELFFGEGSRLTVL.

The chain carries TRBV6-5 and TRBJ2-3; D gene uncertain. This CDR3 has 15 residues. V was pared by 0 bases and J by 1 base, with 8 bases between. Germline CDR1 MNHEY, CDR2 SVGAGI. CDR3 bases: TGTGCCAGCAGTTACTCGGGCAGCCGCACAGATACGCAGTATTTT. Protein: CASSYSGSRTDTQYF.

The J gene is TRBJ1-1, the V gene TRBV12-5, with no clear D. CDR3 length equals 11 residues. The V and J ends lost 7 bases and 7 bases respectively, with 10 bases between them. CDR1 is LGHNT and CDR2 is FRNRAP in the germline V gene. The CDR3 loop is CASASDGEAFF. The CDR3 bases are TGTGCTAGTGCCTCCGACGGTGAAGCTTTCTTT.

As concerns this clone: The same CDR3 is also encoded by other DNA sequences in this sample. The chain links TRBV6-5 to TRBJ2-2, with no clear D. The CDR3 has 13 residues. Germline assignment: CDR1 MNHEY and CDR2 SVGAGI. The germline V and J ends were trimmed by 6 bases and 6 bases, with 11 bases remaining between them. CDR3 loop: CASRAPGAGELFF. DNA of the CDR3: TGTGCCAGCAGGGCACCTGGGGCCGGGGAGCTGTTTTTT.

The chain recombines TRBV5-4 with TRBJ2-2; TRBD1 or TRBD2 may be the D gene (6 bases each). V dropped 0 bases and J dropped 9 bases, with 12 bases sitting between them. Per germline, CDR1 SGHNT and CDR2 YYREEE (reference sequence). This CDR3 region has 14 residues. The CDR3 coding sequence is TGTGCCAGCAGCTTGGGGAGGGGGAGTTGGGAGCTGTTTTTT. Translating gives CASSLGRGSWELFF.

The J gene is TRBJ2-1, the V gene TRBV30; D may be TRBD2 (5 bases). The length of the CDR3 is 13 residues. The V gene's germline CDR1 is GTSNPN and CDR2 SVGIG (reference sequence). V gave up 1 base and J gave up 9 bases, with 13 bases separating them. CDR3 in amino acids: CAWSGSSVSEQFF. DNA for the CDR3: TGTGCCTGGAGTGGGAGTAGCGTCAGTGAGCAGTTCTTC. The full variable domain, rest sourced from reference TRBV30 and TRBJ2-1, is SQTIHQWPATLVQPVGSPLSLECTVEGTSNPNLYWYRQAAGRGLQLLFYSVGIGQISSEVPQNLSASRPQDRQFILSSKKLLLSDSGFYLCAWSGSSVSEQFFGPGTRLTVL.

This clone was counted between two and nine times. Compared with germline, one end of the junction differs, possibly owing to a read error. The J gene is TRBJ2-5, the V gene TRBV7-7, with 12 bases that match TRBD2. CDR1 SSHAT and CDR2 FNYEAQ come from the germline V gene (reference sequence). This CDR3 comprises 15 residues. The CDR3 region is CASSRQGTSGETQYF. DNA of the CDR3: TGTGCTAGCAGCCGGCAAGGGACTAGCGGGGAGACCCAGTACTTC.

CDR3 in DNA: TGTGCCAGCTCCCCCGGGACAGGGAGTGCGACCCTCCACTTT. Its translation is CASSPGTGSATLHF. The chain combines TRBV18 with TRBJ1-6; 9 bases align to TRBD1. J was trimmed by 14 bases and V by 6 bases; bases with no gene match: 11. This CDR3 contains 14 residues. CDR1 is KGHSH, CDR2 LQKENI, per germline.

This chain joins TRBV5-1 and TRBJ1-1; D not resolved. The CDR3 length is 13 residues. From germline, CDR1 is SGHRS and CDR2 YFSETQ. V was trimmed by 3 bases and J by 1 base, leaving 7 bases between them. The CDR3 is CASSSAENTEAFF. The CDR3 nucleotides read TGCGCCAGCAGCTCCGCGGAGAACACTGAAGCTTTCTTT.

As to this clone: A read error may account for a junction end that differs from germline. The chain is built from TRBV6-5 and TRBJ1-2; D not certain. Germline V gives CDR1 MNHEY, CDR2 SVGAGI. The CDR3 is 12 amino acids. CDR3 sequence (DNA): TGTGCCAGCAGTGACTCCAACTATGGCTACACCTTC. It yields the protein CASSDSNYGYTF.

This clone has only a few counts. The CDR3 spells CASSKRGGAETQYF. The DNA for the CDR3 is TGTGCCAGCAGCAAGCGGGGGGGCGCCGAGACCCAGTACTTC. This chain connects TRBV2 to TRBJ2-5; TRBD2 agrees at 10 bases. Germline V gene sequence: CDR1 SNHLY, CDR2 FYNNEI. CDR3 length: 14 residues. J gave up 5 bases and V 6 bases, and 6 bases lay outside the gene matches. Complete variable domain (other parts from reference TRBV2 and TRBJ2-5): EPEVTQTPSHQVTQMGQEVILRCVPISNHLYFYWYRQILGQKVEFLVSFYNNEISEKSEIFDDQFSVERPDGSNFTLKIRSTKLEDSAMYFCASSKRGGAETQYFGPGTRLLVL.

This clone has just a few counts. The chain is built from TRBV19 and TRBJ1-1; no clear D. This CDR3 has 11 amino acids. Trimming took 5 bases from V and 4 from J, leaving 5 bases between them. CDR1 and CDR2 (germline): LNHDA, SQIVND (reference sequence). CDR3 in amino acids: CASSARTEAFF. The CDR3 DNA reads TGTGCCAGTAGTGCGCGCACTGAAGCTTTCTTT.

The CDR3 bases are TGTGCCTGGAGTGTAGGGGGGGTAGCCGAGCAGTACTTC. This gives the protein CAWSVGGVAEQYF. This chain uses TRBV30 with TRBJ2-5; D is perhaps TRBD2 (7 bases). The DNA end lines up better with TRBJ2-7; the J call may be wrong. The CDR3 spans 13 residues. The germline CDR1 and CDR2 sequences are GTSNPN and SVGIG (reference sequence).

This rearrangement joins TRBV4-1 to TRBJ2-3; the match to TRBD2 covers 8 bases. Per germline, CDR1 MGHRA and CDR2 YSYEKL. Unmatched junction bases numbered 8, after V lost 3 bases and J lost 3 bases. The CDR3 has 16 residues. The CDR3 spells CASSQEVAGRTDTQYF. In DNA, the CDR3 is TGCGCCAGCAGCCAGGAGGTAGCGGGGAGAACAGATACGCAGTATTTT.

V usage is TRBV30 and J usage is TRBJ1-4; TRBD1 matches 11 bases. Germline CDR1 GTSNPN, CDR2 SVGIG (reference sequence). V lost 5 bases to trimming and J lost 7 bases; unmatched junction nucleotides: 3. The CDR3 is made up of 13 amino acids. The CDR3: CAWGGTGGEKLFF. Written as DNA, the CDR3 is TGTGCCTGGGGCGGGACAGGGGGTGAAAAACTGTTTTTT.

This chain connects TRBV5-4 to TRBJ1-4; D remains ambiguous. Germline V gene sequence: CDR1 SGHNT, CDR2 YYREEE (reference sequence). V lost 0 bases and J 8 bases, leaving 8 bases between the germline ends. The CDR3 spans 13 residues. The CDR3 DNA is TGTGCCAGCAGCTTGGTGCTGGGAGAAAAACTGTTTTTT. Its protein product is CASSLVLGEKLFF.

The CDR3 sequence is CASSNEGAREQYF. DNA for the CDR3: TGCGCCAGCAGTAATGAGGGGGCGAGGGAGCAGTACTTC. The J gene is TRBJ2-7, the V gene TRBV5-1; 7 bases are a match to TRBD1. This CDR3 contains 13 residues. J gave up 7 bases and V 5 bases, and 9 bases lay outside the gene matches. Germline V lookup: CDR1 SGHRS, CDR2 YFSETQ.

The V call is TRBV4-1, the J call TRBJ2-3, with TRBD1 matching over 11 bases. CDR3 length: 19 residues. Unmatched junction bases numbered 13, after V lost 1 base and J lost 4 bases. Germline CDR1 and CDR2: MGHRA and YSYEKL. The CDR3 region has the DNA TGCGCCAGCAGCCAAGTTACGGCCTCTCCGGGACAGGGGGCAGATACGCAGTATTTT. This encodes CASSQVTASPGQGADTQYF.

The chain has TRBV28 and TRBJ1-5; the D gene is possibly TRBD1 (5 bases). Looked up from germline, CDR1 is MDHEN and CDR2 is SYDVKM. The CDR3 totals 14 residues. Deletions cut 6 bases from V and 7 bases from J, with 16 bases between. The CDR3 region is CASSIQGSWQPQHF. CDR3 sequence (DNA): TGTGCCAGCAGCATTCAGGGTAGCTGGCAGCCCCAGCATTTT.

The CDR3 region is CASTLLVEGHGYTF. In DNA form, the CDR3 reads TGTGCCAGCACCCTCCTCGTGGAGGGCCATGGCTACACCTTC. The chain combines TRBV28 with TRBJ1-2, with unresolved D. This CDR3 is 14 amino acids long. V lost 7 bases to trimming and J lost 6 bases, with 18 bases between them. CDR1 is MDHEN, CDR2 SYDVKM, per germline.